This TCR beta chain was recovered during a study of blood T cell repertoires in COVID-19. CDR3 length: 12 amino acids. V lost 9 bases to trimming and J lost 3 bases, with 11 bases between them. The germline V gene has CDR1 SNHLY and CDR2 FYNNEI. The table came from immunoSEQ multiplex PCR; TCRdb's copy has only in-frame clones and leaves some out. Of fewer than 45,000 clones in the sample, over 65% were seen once. The sequenced sample consisted of peripheral blood. The chain is built from TRBV2 and TRBJ1-2; TRBD1 is a possible D gene (5 bases). The sequence was obtained from a man in his sixties with active COVID-19. The CDR3 region is CASSSGDYGYTF. CDR3 in DNA: TGTGCCAGTTCATCGGGGGACTATGGCTACACCTTC.